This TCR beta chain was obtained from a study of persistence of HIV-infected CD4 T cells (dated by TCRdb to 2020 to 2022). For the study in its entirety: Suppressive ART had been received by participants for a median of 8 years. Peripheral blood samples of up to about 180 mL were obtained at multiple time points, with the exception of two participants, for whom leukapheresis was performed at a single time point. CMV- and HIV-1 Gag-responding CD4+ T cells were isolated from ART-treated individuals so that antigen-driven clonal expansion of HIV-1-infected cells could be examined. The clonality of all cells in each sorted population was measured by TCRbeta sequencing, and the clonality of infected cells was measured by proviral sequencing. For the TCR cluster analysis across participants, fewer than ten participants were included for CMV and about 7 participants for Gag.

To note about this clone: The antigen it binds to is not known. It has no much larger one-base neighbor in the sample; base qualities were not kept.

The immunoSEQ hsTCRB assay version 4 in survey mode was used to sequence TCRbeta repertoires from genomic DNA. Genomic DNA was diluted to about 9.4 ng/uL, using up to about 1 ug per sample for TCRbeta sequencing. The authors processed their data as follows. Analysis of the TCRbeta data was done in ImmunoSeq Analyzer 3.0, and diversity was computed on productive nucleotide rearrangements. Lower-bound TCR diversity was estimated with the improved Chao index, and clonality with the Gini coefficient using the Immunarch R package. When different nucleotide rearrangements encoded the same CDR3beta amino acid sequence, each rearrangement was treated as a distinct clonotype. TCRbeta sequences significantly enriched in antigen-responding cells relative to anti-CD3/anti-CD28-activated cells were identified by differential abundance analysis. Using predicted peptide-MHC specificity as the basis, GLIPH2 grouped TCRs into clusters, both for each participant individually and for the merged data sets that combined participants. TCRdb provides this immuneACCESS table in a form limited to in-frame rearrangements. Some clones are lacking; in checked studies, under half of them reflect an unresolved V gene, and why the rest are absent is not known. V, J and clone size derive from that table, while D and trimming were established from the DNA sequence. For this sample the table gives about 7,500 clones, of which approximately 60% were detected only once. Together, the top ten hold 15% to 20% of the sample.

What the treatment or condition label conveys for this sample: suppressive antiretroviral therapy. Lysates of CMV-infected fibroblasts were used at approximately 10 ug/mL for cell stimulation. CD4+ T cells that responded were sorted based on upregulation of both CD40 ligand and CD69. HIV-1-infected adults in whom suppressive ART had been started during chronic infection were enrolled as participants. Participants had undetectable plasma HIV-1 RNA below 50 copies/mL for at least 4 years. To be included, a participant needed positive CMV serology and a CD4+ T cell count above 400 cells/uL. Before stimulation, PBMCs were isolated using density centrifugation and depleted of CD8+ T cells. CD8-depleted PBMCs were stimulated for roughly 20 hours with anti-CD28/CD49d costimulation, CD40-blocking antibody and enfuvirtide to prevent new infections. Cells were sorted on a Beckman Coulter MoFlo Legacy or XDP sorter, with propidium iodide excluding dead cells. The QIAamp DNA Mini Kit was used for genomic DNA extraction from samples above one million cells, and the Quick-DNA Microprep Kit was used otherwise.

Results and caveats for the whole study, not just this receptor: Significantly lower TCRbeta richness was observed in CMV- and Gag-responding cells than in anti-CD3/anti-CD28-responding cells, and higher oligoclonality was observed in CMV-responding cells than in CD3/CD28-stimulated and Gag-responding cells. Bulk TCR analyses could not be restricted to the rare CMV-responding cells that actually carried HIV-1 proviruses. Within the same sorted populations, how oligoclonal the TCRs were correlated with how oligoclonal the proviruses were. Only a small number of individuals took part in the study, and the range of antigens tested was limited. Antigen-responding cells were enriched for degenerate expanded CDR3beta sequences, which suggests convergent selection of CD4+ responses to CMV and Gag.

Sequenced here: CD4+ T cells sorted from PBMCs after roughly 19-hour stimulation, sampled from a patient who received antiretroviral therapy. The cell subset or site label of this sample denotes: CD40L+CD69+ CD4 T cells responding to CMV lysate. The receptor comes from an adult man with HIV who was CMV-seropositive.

The bases read TGTGCCATCAGTCGGGCGGGGGATCAAGAGACCCAGTACTTC. Its product reads: CAISRAGDQETQYF. The V gene is TRBV10-3 and the J gene is TRBJ2-5; TRBD2 agrees with 7 junctional bases. Germline trimming: 5 bases from V, 2 bases from J; junction bases outside gene matches: 5. CDR1 is given as ENHRY and CDR2 as SYGVKD, both from the germline V gene. The CDR3 holds 14 amino acids from the cysteine to the phenylalanine. The read is trimmed to its CDR3 DNA, 42 bases read in frame from base 1.